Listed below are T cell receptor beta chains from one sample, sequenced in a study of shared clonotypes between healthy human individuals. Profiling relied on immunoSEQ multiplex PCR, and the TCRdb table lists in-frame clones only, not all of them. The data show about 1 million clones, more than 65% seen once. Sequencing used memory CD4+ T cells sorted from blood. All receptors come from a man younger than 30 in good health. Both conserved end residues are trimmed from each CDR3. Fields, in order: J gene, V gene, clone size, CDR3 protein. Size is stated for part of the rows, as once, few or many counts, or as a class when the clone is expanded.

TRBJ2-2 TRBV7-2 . ASRRNTGELF
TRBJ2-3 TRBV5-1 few ASSLAGSGGQGADTQY
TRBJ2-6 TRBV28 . ASCGTGLSGANVLT
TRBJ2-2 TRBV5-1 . ASSPGLTNTGELF
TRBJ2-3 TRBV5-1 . ASSNTDTQY
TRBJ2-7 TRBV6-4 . ASTQYYYEQY
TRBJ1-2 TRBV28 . ASSVNYGYT
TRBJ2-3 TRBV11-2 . ASSPGYTQY
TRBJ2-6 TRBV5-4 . ASSLTGAGPGANVLT
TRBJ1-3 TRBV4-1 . ASSRGDLSGNTIY
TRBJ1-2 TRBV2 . ASRDGGYGYT
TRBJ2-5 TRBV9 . ASSVAGGAQETQY
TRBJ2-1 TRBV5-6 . ASSIAGRYNEQF
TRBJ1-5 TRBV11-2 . ASSLAEGQPQH
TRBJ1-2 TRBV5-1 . ASSLAGYGYT
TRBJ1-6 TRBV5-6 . ASSVDTGTVNSPLH
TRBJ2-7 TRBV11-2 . ASTLARTGIYEQY
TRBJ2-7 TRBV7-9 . ASSDRVGGSEQY
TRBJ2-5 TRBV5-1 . ASSLTGQQETQY
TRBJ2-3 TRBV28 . ASSFPGQGTNTQY
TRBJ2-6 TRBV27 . ASSPGLGQLTGANVLT
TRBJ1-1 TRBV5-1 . ASSSQWGTEAF
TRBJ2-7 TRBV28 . ASSLVQAISYEQY
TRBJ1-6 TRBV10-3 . AITGGNSPLH
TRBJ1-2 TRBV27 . ASSPSPGQGVYGYT
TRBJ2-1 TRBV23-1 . ASSQKPYNEQF
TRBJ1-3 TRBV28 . ASGSQRYTSTIY